The 10 T cell receptor beta chains below were found in one sample sequenced in a study of technical replicates of blood from a handful of donors. The method was immunoSEQ multiplex PCR; TCRdb's version includes in-frame clones alone and lacks a portion of them. The sample holds some 74,000 clones, roughly 92% seen once. Sequenced input: T cells isolated from PBMCs. The receptors originated from a human donor in good health.

The chain recombines TRBV5-6 with TRBJ2-1, with 7 bases matching TRBD2. V shed 3 bases, J shed 4 bases, and the junction held 7 bases outside the gene matches. The CDR3 loop spans 15 amino acids. The germline V gene encodes CDR1 SGHDT and CDR2 YYEEEE. The chain's CDR3 is CASSWDYQGYNEQFF. The CDR3, as DNA: TGTGCCAGCAGCTGGGACTACCAGGGTTACAATGAGCAGTTCTTC.

The chain employs TRBV29-1 and TRBJ2-7; 7 bases line up with TRBD2. The CDR3 is 13 amino acids. Trimming removed 3 bases from V and 6 bases from J; junction bases left unmatched: 8. In germline, CDR1 is SQVTM, CDR2 ANQGSEA. The DNA of the CDR3 is TGCAGCGTTGAGGAGGGAGGGCCCATCGAGCAGTACTTC. Protein: CSVEEGGPIEQYF.

The rearrangement links TRBV20-1 to TRBJ2-1; D not resolved. CDR1 is DFQATT, CDR2 SNEGSKA, per germline (reference sequence). V lost 6 bases and J 9 bases, leaving 9 bases between the germline ends. The CDR3 has 10 amino acids. The CDR3, as DNA: TGCAGTGCCCTAAGAGGTGAGCAGTTCTTC. Amino acid sequence: CSALRGEQFF.

As DNA, the CDR3 is TGTGCCAGCAGAACGGGGGGAGACACTGAAGCTTTCTTT. Translation gives CASRTGGDTEAFF. The chain links TRBV28 to TRBJ1-1; weak D call: TRBD1 (5 bases). CDR3 length equals 13 residues. The germline CDR1 and CDR2 sequences are MDHEN and SYDVKM. Trimming pared 6 bases from V and 3 bases from J, leaving 11 bases between.

The V call is TRBV11-2, the J call TRBJ1-2; 9 positions agree with TRBD1. CDR3 length: 14 residues. The ends lost 6 bases at V and 7 bases at J; junction bases unmatched: 9. Germline V lookup: CDR1 SGHAT, CDR2 FQNNGV. The CDR3 reads CASRFRDRAFGYTF. The CDR3 nucleotides are TGTGCCAGCAGGTTCCGGGACAGGGCATTTGGCTACACCTTC. Using reference TRBV11-2 and TRBJ1-2 for the parts outside the CDR3, the full variable domain is EAGVAQSPRYKIIEKRQSVAFWCNPISGHATLYWYQQILGQGPKLLIQFQNNGVVDDSQLPKDRFSAERLKGVDSTLKIQPAKLEDSAVYLCASRFRDRAFGYTFGSGTRLTVV.

The chain carries TRBV14 and TRBJ2-1; 10 bases line up with TRBD2. Trimming took 4 bases from V and 5 from J; bases not matched to a gene: 5. There are 15 residues in the CDR3. The germline V gene encodes CDR1 SGHDN and CDR2 FVKESK. CDR3 sequence: CASSPLAGVNNEQFF. Written as DNA, the CDR3 is TGTGCCAGCAGCCCGCTAGCGGGAGTTAACAATGAGCAGTTCTTC.

This chain connects TRBV5-5 to TRBJ2-1, with 11 bases matching TRBD2. V was pared by 7 bases and J by 2 bases, with 5 bases of the junction left unmatched. Per the germline V gene, CDR1 is SGHKS and CDR2 is YYEKEE (reference sequence). The CDR3 has 15 residues. The CDR3 loop reads CASHEGLAAYNEQFF. The CDR3 coding sequence is TGTGCCAGCCACGAGGGACTAGCGGCCTACAATGAGCAGTTCTTC.

The gene calls are TRBV7-9 and TRBJ2-7; TRBD2 might be the D (6 bases). Between the trimmed V and J ends, which lost 5 bases and 5 bases, there was a span of 10 bases. CDR1 SEHNR and CDR2 FQNEAQ come from the germline V gene (reference sequence). The CDR3 extends over 12 amino acids. DNA for the CDR3: TGTGCCAGCAGCCCAACTAGCAACGAGCAGTACTTC. As protein: CASSPTSNEQYF. The full variable domain, completed using reference TRBV7-9 and TRBJ2-7, is DTGVSQNPRHKITKRGQNVTFRCDPISEHNRLYWYRQTLGQGPEFLTYFQNEAQLEKSRLLSDRFSAERPKGSFSTLEIQRTEQGDSAMYLCASSPTSNEQYFGPGTRLTVT.

The chain is built from TRBV27 and TRBJ2-3; perhaps TRBD1 as D (5 bases). The CDR3 sequence is 16 residues long. Trimming took 3 bases from V and 0 from J, leaving 13 bases between them. Germline CDR1 and CDR2: MNHEY and SMNVEV (reference sequence). CDR3 coding DNA: TGTGCCAGCAGTTTTAGGGGAATTGATAGCACAGATACGCAGTATTTT. The encoded protein is CASSFRGIDSTDTQYF.

The V call is TRBV27, the J call TRBJ1-5; D is undetermined. Trimming removed 3 bases from V and 4 bases from J, with 7 bases in between. Germline V gene sequence: CDR1 MNHEY, CDR2 SMNVEV (reference sequence). This CDR3 is 13 amino acids long. CDR3 sequence reads: CASSFWENQPQHF. CDR3 nucleotide sequence: TGTGCCAGCAGTTTTTGGGAGAATCAGCCCCAGCATTTT.